This entry lists 24 T cell receptor beta chains sequenced from one sample in a study of spatial heterogeneity in lung cancer. TCRdb reanalysed the 5' RACE reads using MiXCR and keeps one entry per CDR3 protein. The sample holds more than 80,000 distinct CDR3 sequences, about 12% seen once. Described time point: sample taken at primary tumor resection. Whole RNA came from tumor, nontumor lung or frozen PBMC and was sequenced without being sorted. The sample consisted of PBMCs, taken at surgery. These TCRs come from a male donor with early-stage non-small cell lung cancer.

This clonotype was picked up a small number of times. The J gene is TRBJ2-3, the V gene TRBV28; D perhaps matches TRBD1 (6 bases). The V gene's germline CDR1 is MDHEN and CDR2 SYDVKM. CDR3 length: 15 residues. Trimming left V 6 bases short and J 0 bases short, with 13 bases between. The CDR3 coding sequence is TGTGCCAGCAGAACAGGGTCGCGTAGCACAGATACGCAGTATTTT. Protein product: CASRTGSRSTDTQYF.

In this sample, this clonotype turned up a few times. The chain has TRBV7-3 and TRBJ2-1, with 7 bases lining up with TRBD2. In germline, CDR1 is SGHTA, CDR2 FQGTGA. The junction had 6 bases not matched to a gene; V was cut back by 5 bases and J by 5 bases. The CDR3 loop spans 14 amino acids. The CDR3 DNA is TGTGCCAGCAGCGTCAGCGGGGCTAACAATGAGCAGTTCTTC. Translation: CASSVSGANNEQFF.

The sample holds a few counts of this clonotype. The chain uses TRBV14 and TRBJ2-3; D might be TRBD1 (6 bases). V lost 11 bases and J 1 base, leaving 19 bases between the germline ends. This CDR3 has 15 amino acids. Looked up from germline, CDR1 is SGHDN and CDR2 is FVKESK. CDR3: CAFFDWGRGTDTQYF. The CDR3 region has the DNA TGTGCCTTTTTCGACTGGGGGCGCGGCACAGATACGCAGTATTTT.

The chain uses TRBV6-1 and TRBJ1-1, with TRBD1 matching over 8 bases. Per the germline V gene, CDR1 is MNHNS and CDR2 is SASEGT. The CDR3 extends over 13 amino acids. The V and J ends lost 5 bases and 10 bases, in that order; junction bases with no gene match: 9. The CDR3 DNA reads TGTGCCAGCAGTCCCATCGAGGGGACAGGAGCTTTCTTT. Its protein is CASSPIEGTGAFF.

In its sample, this clonotype was seen many times. The rearrangement links TRBV4-2 to TRBJ2-4, with 7 bases that match TRBD1. This CDR3 comprises 18 residues. Trimming at V came to 1 base and at J to 4 bases, leaving 13 bases not matched to a gene. From germline, CDR1 is LGHNA and CDR2 YNFKEQ. CDR3 nucleotide sequence: TGTGCCAGCAGCCAAGCCGTGCCGGGACAGAGAACTAAAAACATTCAGTACTTC. This sequence encodes CASSQAVPGQRTKNIQYF.

This clonotype occurred a few times. The V gene is TRBV7-9, the J gene TRBJ2-1; 9 bases line up with TRBD2. V trimming: 5 bases; J trimming: 9 bases; junction bases outside the gene matches: 14. The germline V gene encodes CDR1 SEHNR and CDR2 FQNEAQ (reference sequence). There are 16 residues in the CDR3. CDR3 coding DNA: TGTGCCAGCAGCGTTACCGGGACTAGCTTTGCTTTTGAGCAGTTCTTC. The encoded protein is CASSVTGTSFAFEQFF.

This clonotype was observed a few times. The chain links TRBV12-3 or TRBV12-4 to TRBJ1-5, with D tentatively TRBD1 (5 bases). CDR3 size: 16 residues. Trimming stripped 3 bases from V and 3 bases from J, with 15 bases between. CDR3 nucleotide sequence: TGTGCCAGCAGTTTGTCGGCCGGGGGATACAATCAGCCCCAGCATTTT. Amino acid sequence: CASSLSAGGYNQPQHF.

This sequence joins TRBV7-3 and TRBJ2-5; D unclear. The CDR3 has 15 amino acids. CDR1 SGHTA and CDR2 FQGTGA come from the germline V gene. With 2 bases removed from V and 2 bases from J, the gap between germline ends came to 12 bases. CDR3 loop: CASSLSGPPQETQYF. The CDR3 bases are TGTGCCAGCAGCTTATCTGGACCACCTCAAGAGACCCAGTACTTC.

This clonotype was picked up a small number of times. The rearrangement links TRBV29-1 to TRBJ2-1; 8 bases are shared with TRBD2. Germline CDR1 reads SQVTM; CDR2 reads ANQGSEA. The CDR3 extends over 14 amino acids. Trimming at V came to 6 bases and at J to 2 bases, leaving 6 bases not matched to a gene. DNA of the CDR3: TGCAGCGTAGTACTAGCGGACACCTACAATGAGCAGTTCTTC. It yields the protein CSVVLADTYNEQFF.

This clonotype was detected a few times. The CDR3 bases are TGTGCCAGCAACAATAGGGTAGCTAACTATGGCTACACCTTC. Translation: CASNNRVANYGYTF. The chain has TRBV11-2 and TRBJ1-2; D gene uncertain. This CDR3 has 14 residues. Trimming pared 7 bases from V and 0 bases from J, leaving 12 bases between. Germline loops: CDR1 SGHAT, CDR2 FQNNGV.

DNA of the CDR3: TGTGCCAGCAGCCAGAGGGGACTTAGCAATCAGCCCCAGCATTTT. Translation: CASSQRGLSNQPQHF. This rearrangement joins TRBV7-8 to TRBJ1-5; TRBD1 might be the D (5 bases). V gave up 5 bases and J gave up 0 bases, with 11 bases separating them. Germline V gene lookup returns CDR1 SGHVS and CDR2 FQNEAQ. This CDR3 spans 15 amino acids. The entire variable domain, with the rest obtained from reference TRBV7-8 and TRBJ1-5, is as follows: GAGVSQSPRYKVAKRGQDVALRCDPISGHVSLFWYQQALGQGPEFLTYFQNEAQLDKSGLPSDRFFAERPEGSVSTLKIQRTQQEDSAVYLCASSQRGLSNQPQHFGDGTRLSIL.

This clonotype appeared a few times. The chain carries TRBV7-2 and TRBJ2-1; D tentatively fits TRBD1 or TRBD2 (6 bases each). Trimming took 5 bases from V and 4 from J, leaving 15 bases between them. The CDR3 totals 15 residues. Germline-derived CDR1 and CDR2 are SGHTA and FQGNSA. DNA for the CDR3: TGTGCCAGCAGCCCCCAGGGGACTCTATACAATGAGCAGTTCTTC. Amino acid sequence: CASSPQGTLYNEQFF.

The chain links TRBV7-9 to TRBJ1-1; D unclear. The V end lost 4 bases, the J end lost 11 bases, and 11 bases lay between the germline ends. This CDR3 has 11 amino acids. The germline CDR1 and CDR2 sequences are SEHNR and FQNEAQ (reference sequence). The CDR3 spells CASSSSEYAFF. DNA of the CDR3: TGTGCCAGCAGCTCCTCGGAGTATGCTTTCTTT.

The rearrangement links TRBV6-5 to TRBJ2-7, with 9 bases matching TRBD1. The germline CDR1 and CDR2 sequences are MNHEY and SVGAGI. V lost 0 bases and J lost 4; bases outside the gene matches: 7. CDR3 size: 16 residues. The CDR3 nucleotides read TGTGCCAGCAGTTACTCGGTGACAGGGGGAGCATACGAGCAGTACTTC. Translation: CASSYSVTGGAYEQYF.

This clonotype was observed a few times. The chain joins TRBV2 to TRBJ2-7; TRBD1 or TRBD2 may be the D gene (5 bases each). Germline V gene lookup returns CDR1 SNHLY and CDR2 FYNNEI. This CDR3 has 16 residues. Trimming removed 9 bases at V and 4 bases at J, with 25 bases between. The CDR3 loop is CARGDRGCLVWYEQYF. As DNA, the CDR3 is TGTGCCAGGGGGGACCGAGGGTGCCTTGTATGGTACGAGCAGTACTTC.

This clonotype was seen many times. The gene calls are TRBV10-3 and TRBJ2-1; 9 bases agree with TRBD2. CDR3 size: 14 residues. CDR1 is ENHRY, CDR2 SYGVKD, per germline. J was trimmed by 0 bases and V by 11 bases; bases with no gene match: 5. This CDR3 is CAAGSGSSYNEQFF. The CDR3 DNA follows: TGTGCCGCTGGTAGCGGGAGCTCCTACAATGAGCAGTTCTTC.

The chain recombines TRBV11-3 with TRBJ2-5; D is undetermined. Trimming pared 1 base from V and 5 bases from J, leaving 8 bases between. Germline CDR1 SGHNT, CDR2 YENEEA. CDR3 size: 13 residues. The CDR3 sequence is CASSLGSLETQYF. The CDR3 nucleotides are TGTGCCAGCAGCTTAGGCAGCCTGGAGACCCAGTACTTC.

CDR3 DNA sequence: TGTGCCAGCAGTGGGACCCAACCCCTCCACTTT. It yields the protein CASSGTQPLHF. The chain is built from TRBV2 and TRBJ1-6; D not resolved. CDR1 SNHLY and CDR2 FYNNEI come from the germline V gene. Trimming took off 4 bases at V and 12 bases at J, with 7 bases between the two ends. This CDR3 spans 11 amino acids.

The sample holds a few counts of this clonotype. This chain joins TRBV4-3 and TRBJ2-3, with 13 bases aligning to TRBD2. The trim removed 0 bases at V and 0 bases at J, leaving 3 bases unmatched. Germline V gives CDR1 LGHNA, CDR2 YSLEER. The CDR3 contains 18 residues. In DNA, the CDR3 is TGCGCCAGCAGCCAAGAGCCGGGACTAGCGGGGAGCACAGATACGCAGTATTTT. Translated, it gives CASSQEPGLAGSTDTQYF.

The V and J genes are TRBV2 and TRBJ2-5; D is possibly TRBD1 (6 bases). V dropped 8 bases and J dropped 5 bases, with 18 bases sitting between them. Looked up from germline, CDR1 is SNHLY and CDR2 is FYNNEI. This CDR3 has 14 residues. CDR3 amino acids: CASVRGLQGETQYF. The CDR3 nucleotides are TGTGCCAGCGTCCGGGGCCTTCAGGGGGAGACCCAGTACTTC.

This clonotype came up a few times. The rearrangement joins TRBV28 to TRBJ1-5, with 11 positions matching TRBD1. Germline values: CDR1 MDHEN, CDR2 SYDVKM. The CDR3 is 16 residues long. V dropped 4 bases and J dropped 6; count of bases not matched to a gene: 8. The CDR3 spells CASSSARTGGGQPQHF. The CDR3 coding sequence is TGTGCCAGCAGTTCCGCGAGGACAGGGGGCGGTCAGCCCCAGCATTTT. The full variable domain, rest sourced from reference TRBV28 and TRBJ1-5, is DVKVTQSSRYLVKRTGEKVFLECVQDMDHENMFWYRQDPGLGLRLIYFSYDVKMKEKGDIPEGYSVSREKKERFSLILESASTNQTSMYLCASSSARTGGGQPQHFGDGTRLSIL.

This clonotype has more than one count but fewer than ten. The CDR3 region has the DNA TGTGCCAGCAGTTACTCGAGTGGCTATTACACTGAAGCTTTCTTT. This codes for CASSYSSGYYTEAFF. The chain links TRBV6-5 to TRBJ1-1; D gene unclear. Trimming stripped 0 bases from V and 3 bases from J, with 11 bases between. This CDR3 has 15 amino acids. Per the germline V gene, CDR1 is MNHEY and CDR2 is SVGAGI.

This clonotype was seen repeatedly, ten times or more. The V and J genes are TRBV7-2 and TRBJ1-1; no firm D call. V shed 1 base and J shed 1 base, with 16 bases lying between them. The CDR3 consists of 17 residues. Germline CDR1 SGHTA, CDR2 FQGNSA. The CDR3 protein is CASSLGRGKIPNTEAFF. DNA of the CDR3: TGTGCCAGCAGCTTAGGGCGAGGGAAGATTCCGAACACTGAAGCTTTCTTT.

CDR3 nucleotide sequence: TGTGCCAGCAGTCAGATTCGACTGTCTAGCAATCAGCCCCAGCATTTT. It is translated as CASSQIRLSSNQPQHF. The chain combines TRBV28 with TRBJ1-5; D remains ambiguous. Germline lookup yields CDR1 MDHEN and CDR2 SYDVKM. V was pared by 5 bases and J by 0 bases, with 14 bases between. The CDR3 has 16 amino acids.